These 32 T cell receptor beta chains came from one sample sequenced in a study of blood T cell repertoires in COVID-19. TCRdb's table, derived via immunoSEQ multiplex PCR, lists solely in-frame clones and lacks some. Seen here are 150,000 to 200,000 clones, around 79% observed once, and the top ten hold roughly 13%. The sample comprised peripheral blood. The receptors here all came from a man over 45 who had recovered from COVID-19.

The CDR3 DNA is TGTGCCACCAGTGAAGAGACAGGGGGTACAGCTTTCTTT. Its protein product is CATSEETGGTAFF. This chain links TRBV24-1 with TRBJ1-1, with 9 bases lining up with TRBD1. This CDR3 is 13 amino acids long. In germline, CDR1 is KGHDR, CDR2 SFDVKD. The J segment lost 10 bases and the V segment lost 4 bases, leaving 6 bases of the junction unmatched.

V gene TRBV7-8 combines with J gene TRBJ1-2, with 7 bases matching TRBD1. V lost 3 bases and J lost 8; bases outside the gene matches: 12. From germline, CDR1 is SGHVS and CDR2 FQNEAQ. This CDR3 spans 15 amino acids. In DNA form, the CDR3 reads TGTGCCAGCAGCTTTCGAGACAGGGAAGTGGGCGGCTACACCTTC. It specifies CASSFRDREVGGYTF.

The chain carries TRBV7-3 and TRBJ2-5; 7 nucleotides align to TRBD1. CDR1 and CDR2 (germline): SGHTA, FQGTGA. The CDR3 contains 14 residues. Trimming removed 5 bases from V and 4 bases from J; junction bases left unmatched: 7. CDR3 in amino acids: CASSPRTGAETQYF. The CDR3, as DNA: TGTGCCAGCAGCCCCCGGACAGGAGCAGAGACCCAGTACTTC.

The CDR3 nucleotides are TGTGCCAGTAGTATAGATTCCGGAGACCCCTATGGCTACACCTTC. It yields the protein CASSIDSGDPYGYTF. This chain connects TRBV19 to TRBJ1-2; D is unresolved. CDR3 size: 15 residues. Trimming removed 0 bases from V and 4 bases from J, with 12 bases in between. Germline V gene data show CDR1 as LNHDA and CDR2 as SQIVND (reference sequence).

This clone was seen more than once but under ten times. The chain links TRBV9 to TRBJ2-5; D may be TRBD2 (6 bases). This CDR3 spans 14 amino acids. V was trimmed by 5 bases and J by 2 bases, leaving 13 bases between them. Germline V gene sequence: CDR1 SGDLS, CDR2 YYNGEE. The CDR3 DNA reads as TGTGCCAGCAGTTTTGGAGGGAGTCAAGAGACCCAGTACTTC. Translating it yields CASSFGGSQETQYF.

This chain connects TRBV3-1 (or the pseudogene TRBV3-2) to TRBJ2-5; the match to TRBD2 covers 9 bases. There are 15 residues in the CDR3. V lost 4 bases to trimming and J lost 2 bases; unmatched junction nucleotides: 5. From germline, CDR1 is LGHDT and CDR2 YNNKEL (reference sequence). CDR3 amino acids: CASSRGAGGQETQYF. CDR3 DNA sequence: TGTGCCAGCAGCCGGGGTGCGGGAGGGCAAGAGACCCAGTACTTC.

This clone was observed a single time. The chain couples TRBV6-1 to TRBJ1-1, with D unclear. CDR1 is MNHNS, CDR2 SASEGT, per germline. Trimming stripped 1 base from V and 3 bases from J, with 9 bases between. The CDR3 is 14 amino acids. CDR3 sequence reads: CASSEVSEYTEAFF. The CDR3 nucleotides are TGTGCCAGCAGTGAAGTGTCCGAGTACACTGAAGCTTTCTTT.

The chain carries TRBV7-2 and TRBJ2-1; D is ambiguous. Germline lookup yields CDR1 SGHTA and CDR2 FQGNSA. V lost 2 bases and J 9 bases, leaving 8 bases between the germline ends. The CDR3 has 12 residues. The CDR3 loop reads CASSLSTGEQFF. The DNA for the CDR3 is TGTGCCAGCAGCTTAAGCACGGGTGAGCAGTTCTTC.

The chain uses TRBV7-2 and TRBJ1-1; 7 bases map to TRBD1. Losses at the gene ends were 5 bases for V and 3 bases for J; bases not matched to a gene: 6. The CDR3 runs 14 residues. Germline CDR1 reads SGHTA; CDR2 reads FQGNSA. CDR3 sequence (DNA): TGTGCCAGCAGCCACATTGACAGGGACACTGAAGCTTTCTTT. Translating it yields CASSHIDRDTEAFF.

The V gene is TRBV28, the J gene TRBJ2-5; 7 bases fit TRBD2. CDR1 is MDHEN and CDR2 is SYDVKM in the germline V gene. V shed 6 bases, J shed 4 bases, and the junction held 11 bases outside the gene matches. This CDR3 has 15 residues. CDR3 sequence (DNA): TGTGCCAGCAGACGCCTAGCGGCCCCCCTAGAGACCCAGTACTTC. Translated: CASRRLAAPLETQYF.

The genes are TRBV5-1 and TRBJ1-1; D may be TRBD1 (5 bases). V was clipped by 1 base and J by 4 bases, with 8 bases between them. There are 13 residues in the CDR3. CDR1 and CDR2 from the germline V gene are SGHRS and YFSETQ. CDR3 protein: CASSLRGGTEAFF. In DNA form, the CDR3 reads TGCGCCAGCAGCTTGAGGGGAGGCACTGAAGCTTTCTTT.

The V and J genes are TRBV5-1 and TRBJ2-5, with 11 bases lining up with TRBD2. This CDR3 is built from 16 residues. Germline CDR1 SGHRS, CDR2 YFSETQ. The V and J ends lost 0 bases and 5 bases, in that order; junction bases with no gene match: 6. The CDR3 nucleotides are TGCGCCAGCAGCTTGGATTTAGCGGGAGGGTCGGAGACCCAGTACTTC. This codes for CASSLDLAGGSETQYF.

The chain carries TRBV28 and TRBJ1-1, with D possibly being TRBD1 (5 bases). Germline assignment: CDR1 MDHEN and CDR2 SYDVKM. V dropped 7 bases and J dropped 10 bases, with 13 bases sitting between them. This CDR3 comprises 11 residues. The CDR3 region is CASIQGAVAFF. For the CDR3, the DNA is TGTGCCAGCATCCAGGGTGCGGTAGCTTTCTTT.

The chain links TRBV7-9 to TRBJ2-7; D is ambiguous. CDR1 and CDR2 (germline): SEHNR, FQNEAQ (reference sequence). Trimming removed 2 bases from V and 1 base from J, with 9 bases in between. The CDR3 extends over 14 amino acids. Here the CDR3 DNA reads TGTGCCAGCAGCTTATTAACCGGTTCCTACGAGCAGTACTTC. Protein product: CASSLLTGSYEQYF.

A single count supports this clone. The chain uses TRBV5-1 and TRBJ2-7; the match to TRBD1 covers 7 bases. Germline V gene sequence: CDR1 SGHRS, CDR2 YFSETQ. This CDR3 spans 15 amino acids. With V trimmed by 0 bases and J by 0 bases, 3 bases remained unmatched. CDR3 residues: CASSLVGTASYEQYF. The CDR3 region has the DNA TGCGCCAGCAGCTTGGTAGGGACAGCCTCCTACGAGCAGTACTTC.

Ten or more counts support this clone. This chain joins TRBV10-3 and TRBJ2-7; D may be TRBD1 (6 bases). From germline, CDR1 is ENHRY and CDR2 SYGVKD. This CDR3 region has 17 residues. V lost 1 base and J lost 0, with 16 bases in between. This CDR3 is CAISELKGSQGSYEQYF. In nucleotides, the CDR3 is TGTGCCATCAGTGAGTTGAAAGGGTCACAGGGCTCCTACGAGCAGTACTTC.

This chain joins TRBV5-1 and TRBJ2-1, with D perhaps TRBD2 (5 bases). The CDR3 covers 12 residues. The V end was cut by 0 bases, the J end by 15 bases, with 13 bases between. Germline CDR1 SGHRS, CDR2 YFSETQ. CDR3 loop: CASSLVDQAVFF. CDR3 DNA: TGCGCCAGCAGCTTGGTGGACCAAGCGGTGTTCTTC.

CDR3 in DNA: TGTGCCAGCAGCTTGGACAGGGCAGGAAACACCATATATTTT. Translating it yields CASSLDRAGNTIYF. The rearrangement links TRBV5-4 to TRBJ1-3; D is possibly TRBD1 (6 bases). Germline V lookup: CDR1 SGHNT, CDR2 YYREEE (reference sequence). This CDR3 contains 14 residues. The ends were cut back, 0 bases at V and 4 bases at J, with 8 bases in the middle.

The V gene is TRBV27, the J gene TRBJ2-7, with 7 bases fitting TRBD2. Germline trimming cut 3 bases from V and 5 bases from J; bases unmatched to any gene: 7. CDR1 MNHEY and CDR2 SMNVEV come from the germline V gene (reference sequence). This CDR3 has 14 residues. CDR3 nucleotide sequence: TGTGCCAGCAGTTTTGGAGGGAGGGCCAACGAGCAGTACTTC. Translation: CASSFGGRANEQYF.

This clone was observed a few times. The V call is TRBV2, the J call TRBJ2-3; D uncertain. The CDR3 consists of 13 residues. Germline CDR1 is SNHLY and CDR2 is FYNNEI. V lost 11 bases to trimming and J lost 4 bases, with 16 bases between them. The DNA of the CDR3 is TGTGCCCCGGGTCTAGAGAGTTCAGATACGCAGTATTTT. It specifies CAPGLESSDTQYF.

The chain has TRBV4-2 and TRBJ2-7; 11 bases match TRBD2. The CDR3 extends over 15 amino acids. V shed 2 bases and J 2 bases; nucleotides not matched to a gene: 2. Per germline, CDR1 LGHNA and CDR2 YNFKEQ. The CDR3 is CASSQQGLAAYEQYF. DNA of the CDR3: TGTGCCAGCAGCCAACAGGGACTAGCGGCCTACGAGCAGTACTTC.

The CDR3 protein is CASSSSGWNEQFF. CDR3 DNA sequence: TGTGCCAGCAGCTCTAGCGGGTGGAATGAGCAGTTCTTC. The chain uses TRBV5-4 and TRBJ2-1, with 8 bases matching TRBD2. The V gene's germline CDR1 is SGHNT and CDR2 YYREEE (reference sequence). The V and J ends lost 3 bases and 7 bases, in that order; junction bases with no gene match: 3. The CDR3 is made up of 13 amino acids.

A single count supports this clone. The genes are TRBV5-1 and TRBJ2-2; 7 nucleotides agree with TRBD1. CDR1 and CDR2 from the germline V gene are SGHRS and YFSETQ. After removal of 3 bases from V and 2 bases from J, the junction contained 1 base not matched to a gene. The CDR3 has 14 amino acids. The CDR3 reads CASSWDRNTGELFF. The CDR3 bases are TGCGCCAGCAGCTGGGACAGAAACACCGGGGAGCTGTTTTTT.

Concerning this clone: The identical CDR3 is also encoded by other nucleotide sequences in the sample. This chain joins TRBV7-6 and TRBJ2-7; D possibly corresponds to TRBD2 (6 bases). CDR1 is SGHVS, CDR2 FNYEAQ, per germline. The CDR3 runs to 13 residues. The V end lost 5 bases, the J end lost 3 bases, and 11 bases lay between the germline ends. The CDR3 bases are TGTGCCAGCAGCCTCGGGAGAAGCTACGAGCAGTACTTC. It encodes CASSLGRSYEQYF.

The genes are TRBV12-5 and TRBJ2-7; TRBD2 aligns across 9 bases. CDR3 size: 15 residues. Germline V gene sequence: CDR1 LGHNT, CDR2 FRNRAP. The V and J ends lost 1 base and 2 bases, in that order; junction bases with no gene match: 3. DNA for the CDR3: TGTGCTAGTGGTTTGGGACTAGCGGCAACCTACGAGCAGTACTTC. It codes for CASGLGLAATYEQYF. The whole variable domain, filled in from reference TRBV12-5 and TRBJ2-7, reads DARVTQTPRHKVTEMGQEVTMRCQPILGHNTVFWYRQTMMQGLELLAYFRNRAPLDDSGMPKDRFSAEMPDATLATLKIQPSEPRDSAVYFCASGLGLAATYEQYFGPGTRLTVT.

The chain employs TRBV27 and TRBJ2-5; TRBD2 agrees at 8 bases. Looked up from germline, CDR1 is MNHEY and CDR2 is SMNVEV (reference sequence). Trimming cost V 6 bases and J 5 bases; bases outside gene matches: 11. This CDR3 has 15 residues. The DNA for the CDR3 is TGTGCCAGCAGAGTCCGTACTAGCGGTGGGGAGACCCAGTACTTC. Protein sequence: CASRVRTSGGETQYF.

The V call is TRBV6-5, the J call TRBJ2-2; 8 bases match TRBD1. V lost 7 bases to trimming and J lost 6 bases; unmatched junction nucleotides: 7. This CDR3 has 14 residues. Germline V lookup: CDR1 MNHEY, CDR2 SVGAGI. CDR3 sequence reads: CASTIDRGAGELFF. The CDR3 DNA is TGTGCCAGCACTATCGACAGGGGAGCCGGGGAGCTGTTTTTT.

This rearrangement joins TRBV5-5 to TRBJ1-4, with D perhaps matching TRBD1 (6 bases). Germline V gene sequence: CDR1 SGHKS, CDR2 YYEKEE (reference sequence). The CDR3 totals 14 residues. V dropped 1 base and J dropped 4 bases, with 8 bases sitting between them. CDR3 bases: TGTGCCAGCAGCTTGACAGGGTTTAATGAAAAACTGTTTTTT. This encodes CASSLTGFNEKLFF.

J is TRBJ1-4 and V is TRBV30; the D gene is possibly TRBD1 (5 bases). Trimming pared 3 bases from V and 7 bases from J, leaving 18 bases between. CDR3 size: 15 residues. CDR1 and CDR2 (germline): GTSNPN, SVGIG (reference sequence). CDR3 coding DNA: TGTGCCTGGAGAGGGGATAGGAGATGGGGTGAAAAACTGTTTTTT. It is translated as CAWRGDRRWGEKLFF.

CDR3 amino acids: CASSQSTRQDYGYTF. The CDR3 coding sequence is TGTGCCAGTAGTCAATCCACTCGACAGGACTATGGCTACACCTTC. The gene calls are TRBV19 and TRBJ1-2; possible D gene TRBD1, 6 bases. Germline-derived CDR1 and CDR2 are LNHDA and SQIVND (reference sequence). Trimming left V 5 bases short and J 3 bases short, with 16 bases between. CDR3 size: 15 residues.

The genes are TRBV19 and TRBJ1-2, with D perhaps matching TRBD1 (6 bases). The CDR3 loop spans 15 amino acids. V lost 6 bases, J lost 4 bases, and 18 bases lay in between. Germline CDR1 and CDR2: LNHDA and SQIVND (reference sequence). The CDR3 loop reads CASRDSRGLSYGYTF. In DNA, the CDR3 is TGTGCCAGTAGAGATAGCAGGGGCCTAAGCTATGGCTACACCTTC.

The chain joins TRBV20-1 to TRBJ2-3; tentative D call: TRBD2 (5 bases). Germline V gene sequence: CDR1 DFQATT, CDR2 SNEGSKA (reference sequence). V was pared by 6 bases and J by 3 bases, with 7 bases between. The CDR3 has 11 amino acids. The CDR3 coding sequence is TGCAGTGCCGGGGAAACAGATACGCAGTATTTT. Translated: CSAGETDTQYF.